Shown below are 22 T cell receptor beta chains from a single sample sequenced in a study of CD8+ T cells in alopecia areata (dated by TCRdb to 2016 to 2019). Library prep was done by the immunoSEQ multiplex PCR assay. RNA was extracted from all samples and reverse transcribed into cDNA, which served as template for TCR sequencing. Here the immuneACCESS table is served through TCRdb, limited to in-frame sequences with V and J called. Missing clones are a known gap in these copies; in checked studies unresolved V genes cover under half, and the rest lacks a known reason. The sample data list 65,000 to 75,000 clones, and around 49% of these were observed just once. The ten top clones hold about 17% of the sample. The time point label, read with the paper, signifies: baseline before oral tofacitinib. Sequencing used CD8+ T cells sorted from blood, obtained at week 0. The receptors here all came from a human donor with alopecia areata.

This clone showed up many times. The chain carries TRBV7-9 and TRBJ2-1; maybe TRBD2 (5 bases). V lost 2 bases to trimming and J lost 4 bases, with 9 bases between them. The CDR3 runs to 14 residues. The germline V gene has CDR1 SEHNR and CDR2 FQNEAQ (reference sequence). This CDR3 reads CASSLSGSYNEQFF. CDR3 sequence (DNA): TGTGCCAGCAGCTTAAGCGGTAGTTACAATGAGCAGTTCTTC. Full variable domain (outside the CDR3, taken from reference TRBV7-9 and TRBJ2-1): DTGVSQNPRHKITKRGQNVTFRCDPISEHNRLYWYRQTLGQGPEFLTYFQNEAQLEKSRLLSDRFSAERPKGSFSTLEIQRTEQGDSAMYLCASSLSGSYNEQFFGPGTRLTVL.

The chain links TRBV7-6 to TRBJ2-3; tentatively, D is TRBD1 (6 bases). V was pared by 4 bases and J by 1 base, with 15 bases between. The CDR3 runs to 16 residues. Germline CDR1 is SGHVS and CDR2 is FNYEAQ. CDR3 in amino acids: CASSSFLGAGTDTQYF. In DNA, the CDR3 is TGTGCCAGCAGCTCTTTCTTGGGGGCGGGCACAGATACGCAGTATTTT.

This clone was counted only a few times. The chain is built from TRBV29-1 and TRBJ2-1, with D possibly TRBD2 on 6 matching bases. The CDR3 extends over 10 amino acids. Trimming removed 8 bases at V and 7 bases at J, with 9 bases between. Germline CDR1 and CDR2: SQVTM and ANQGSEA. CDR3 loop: CSPAGNEQFF. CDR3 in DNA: TGCAGCCCCGCGGGGAATGAGCAGTTCTTC.

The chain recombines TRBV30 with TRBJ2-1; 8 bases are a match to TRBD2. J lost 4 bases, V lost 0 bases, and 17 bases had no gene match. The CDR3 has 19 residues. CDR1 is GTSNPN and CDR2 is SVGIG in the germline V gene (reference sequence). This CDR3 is CAWSVLQKGGRPYYNEQFF. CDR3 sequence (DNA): TGTGCCTGGAGTGTACTACAGAAAGGCGGGAGGCCCTATTACAATGAGCAGTTCTTC.

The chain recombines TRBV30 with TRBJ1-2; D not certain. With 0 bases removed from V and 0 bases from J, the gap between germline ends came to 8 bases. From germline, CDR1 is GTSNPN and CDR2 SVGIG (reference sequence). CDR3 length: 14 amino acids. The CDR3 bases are TGTGCCTGGAGTGTCCAGAATCCTAACTATGGCTACACCTTC. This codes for CAWSVQNPNYGYTF.

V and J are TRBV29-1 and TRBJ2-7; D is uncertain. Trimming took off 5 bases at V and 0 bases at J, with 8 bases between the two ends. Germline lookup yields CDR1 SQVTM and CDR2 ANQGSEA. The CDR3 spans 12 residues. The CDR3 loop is CSVITSSYEQYF. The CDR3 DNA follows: TGCAGCGTTATCACGAGCTCCTACGAGCAGTACTTC.

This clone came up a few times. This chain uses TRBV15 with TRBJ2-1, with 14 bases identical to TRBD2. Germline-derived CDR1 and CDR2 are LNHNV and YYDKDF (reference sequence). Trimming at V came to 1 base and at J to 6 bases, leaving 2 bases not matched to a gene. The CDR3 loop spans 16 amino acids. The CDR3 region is CATSRGTSGRSNEQFF. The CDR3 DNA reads TGTGCCACCAGCAGAGGGACTAGCGGGAGGTCCAATGAGCAGTTCTTC.

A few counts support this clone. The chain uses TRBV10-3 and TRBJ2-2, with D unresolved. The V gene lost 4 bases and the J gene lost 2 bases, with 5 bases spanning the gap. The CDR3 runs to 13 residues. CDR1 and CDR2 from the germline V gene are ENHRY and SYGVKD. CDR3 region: CAISVSNTGELFF. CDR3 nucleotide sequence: TGTGCCATCAGTGTTAGCAACACCGGGGAGCTGTTTTTT.

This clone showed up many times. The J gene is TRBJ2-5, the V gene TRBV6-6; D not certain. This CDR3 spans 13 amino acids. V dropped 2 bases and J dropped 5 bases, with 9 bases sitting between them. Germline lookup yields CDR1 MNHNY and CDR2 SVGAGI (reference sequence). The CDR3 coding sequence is TGTGCCAGCAGTTACAGTTGGTTGGAGACCCAGTACTTC. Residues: CASSYSWLETQYF.

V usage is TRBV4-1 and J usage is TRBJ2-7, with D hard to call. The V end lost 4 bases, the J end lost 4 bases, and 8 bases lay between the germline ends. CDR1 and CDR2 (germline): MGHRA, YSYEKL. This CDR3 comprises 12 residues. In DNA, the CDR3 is TGCGCCAGCAGCCTCAATGAGTACGAGCAGTACTTC. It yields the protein CASSLNEYEQYF.

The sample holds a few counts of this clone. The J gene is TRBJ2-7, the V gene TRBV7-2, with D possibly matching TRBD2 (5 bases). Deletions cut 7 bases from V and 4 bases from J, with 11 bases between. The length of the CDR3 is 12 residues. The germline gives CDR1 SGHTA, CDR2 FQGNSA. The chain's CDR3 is CASTGGGYEQYF. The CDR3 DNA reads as TGTGCCAGCACAGGAGGCGGTTACGAGCAGTACTTC.

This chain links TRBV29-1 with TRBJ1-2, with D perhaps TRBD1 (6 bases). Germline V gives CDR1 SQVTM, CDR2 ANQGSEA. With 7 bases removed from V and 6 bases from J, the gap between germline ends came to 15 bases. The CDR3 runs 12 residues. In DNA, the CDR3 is TGCAGCGGCTTGCCGGACAGAGATGGCTACACCTTC. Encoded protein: CSGLPDRDGYTF.

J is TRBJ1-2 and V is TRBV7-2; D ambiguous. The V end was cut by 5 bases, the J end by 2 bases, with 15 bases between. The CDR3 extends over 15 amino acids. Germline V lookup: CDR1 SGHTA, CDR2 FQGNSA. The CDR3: CASSPVGMTNYGYTF. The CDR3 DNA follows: TGTGCCAGCAGCCCGGTGGGGATGACCAACTATGGCTACACCTTC.

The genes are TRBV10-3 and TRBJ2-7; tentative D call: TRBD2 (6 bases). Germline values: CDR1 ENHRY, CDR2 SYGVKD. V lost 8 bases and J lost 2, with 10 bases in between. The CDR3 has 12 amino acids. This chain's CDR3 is CAIGGEAYEQYF. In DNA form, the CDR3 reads TGTGCCATCGGAGGGGAAGCCTACGAGCAGTACTTC.

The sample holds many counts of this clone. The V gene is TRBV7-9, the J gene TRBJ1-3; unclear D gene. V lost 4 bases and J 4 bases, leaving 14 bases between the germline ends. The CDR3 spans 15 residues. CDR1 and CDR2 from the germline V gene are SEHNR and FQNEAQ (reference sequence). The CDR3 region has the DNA TGTGCCAGCAGCTCTACGTCTGGGTTCGGAAACACCATATATTTT. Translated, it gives CASSSTSGFGNTIYF.

DNA for the CDR3: TGCGCCAGCAGCTTCACGGGAGTCGCGTCCTACGAGCAGTACTTC. As protein: CASSFTGVASYEQYF. This sequence joins TRBV5-1 and TRBJ2-7; the D gene is possibly TRBD2 (6 bases). The germline CDR1 and CDR2 sequences are SGHRS and YFSETQ. The CDR3 spans 15 residues. Trimming took 2 bases from V and 1 from J, leaving 13 bases between them.

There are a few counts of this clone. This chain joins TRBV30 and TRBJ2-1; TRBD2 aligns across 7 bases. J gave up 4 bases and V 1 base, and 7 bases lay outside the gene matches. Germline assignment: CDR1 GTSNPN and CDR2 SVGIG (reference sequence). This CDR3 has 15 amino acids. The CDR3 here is CAWSGGEGPYNEQFF. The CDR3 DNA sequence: TGTGCCTGGAGTGGGGGGGAGGGACCTTACAATGAGCAGTTCTTC.

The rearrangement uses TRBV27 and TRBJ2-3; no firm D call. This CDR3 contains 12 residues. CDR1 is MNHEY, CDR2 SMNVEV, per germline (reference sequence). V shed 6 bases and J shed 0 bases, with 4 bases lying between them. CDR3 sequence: CASSDSTDTQYF. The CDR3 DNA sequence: TGTGCCAGCAGCGATAGCACAGATACGCAGTATTTT.

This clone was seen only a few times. CDR3 in DNA: TGCAGCGTTGAAGGCCATAGCTACGAGCAGTACTTC. Amino acids: CSVEGHSYEQYF. The V call is TRBV29-1, the J call TRBJ2-7; D ambiguous. Germline values: CDR1 SQVTM, CDR2 ANQGSEA. The CDR3 consists of 12 residues. Deletions cut 1 base from V and 3 bases from J, with 7 bases between.

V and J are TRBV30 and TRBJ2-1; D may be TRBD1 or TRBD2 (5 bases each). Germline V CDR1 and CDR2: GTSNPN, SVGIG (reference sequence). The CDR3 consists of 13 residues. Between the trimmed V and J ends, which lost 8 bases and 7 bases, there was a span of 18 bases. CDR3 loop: CARRDPPLNEQFF. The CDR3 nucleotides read TGTGCCCGCCGGGACCCTCCCCTTAATGAGCAGTTCTTC.

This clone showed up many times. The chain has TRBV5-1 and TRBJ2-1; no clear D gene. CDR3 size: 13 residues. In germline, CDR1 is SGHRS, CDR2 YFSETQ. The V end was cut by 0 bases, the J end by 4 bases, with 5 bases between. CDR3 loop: CASSLDGYNEQFF. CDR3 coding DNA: TGCGCCAGCAGCTTGGACGGATACAATGAGCAGTTCTTC.

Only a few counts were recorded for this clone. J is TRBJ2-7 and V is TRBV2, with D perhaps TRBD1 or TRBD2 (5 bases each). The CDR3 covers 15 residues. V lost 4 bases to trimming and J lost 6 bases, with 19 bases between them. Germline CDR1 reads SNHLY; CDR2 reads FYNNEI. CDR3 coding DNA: TGTGCCAGCAGTGGAGGTGGAGCAGGGAGAAGCGAGCAGTACTTC. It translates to CASSGGGAGRSEQYF.